A single sample gave rise to the 22 T cell receptor beta chains below, sequenced in a study of human T cells and chemical hapten exposure. In TCRdb, the RACE reads were re-called with MiXCR into one record per CDR3 protein. The table records 85,000 to 100,000 distinct CDR3 sequences, approximately 9.9% of them present only once. Time point given: patch test 2, 6 weeks after DPC sensitization. The treatment: therapeutic diphenylcyclopropenone sensitization with weekly scalp DPC. The source was whole blood, collected in connection with sensitization to the hapten diphenylcyclopropenone (DPC). The receptor set was obtained from a man between 35 and 55 years old with alopecia areata. Some clones in this sample may be carry-over from other donors' samples.

This clonotype was counted at least ten times. J is TRBJ1-1 and V is TRBV11-3, with TRBD1 as a possible D gene (6 bases). CDR1 and CDR2 from the germline V gene are SGHNT and YENEEA. The CDR3 has 13 amino acids. Trimming removed 5 bases from V and 6 bases from J, with 13 bases in between. In nucleotides, the CDR3 is TGTGCCAGCAGCAGAGGAGGGGGGTCTGAAGCTTTCTTT. Translation: CASSRGGGSEAFF.

This clonotype occurred many times. The chain links TRBV28 to TRBJ1-6; TRBD1 might be the D (5 bases). Germline V CDR1 and CDR2: MDHEN, SYDVKM. The CDR3 runs 15 residues. Trimming took off 1 base at V and 6 bases at J, with 10 bases between the two ends. For the CDR3, the DNA is TGTGCCAGCAGTTTATCGGGGGGGGGTAATTCACCCCTCCACTTT. It encodes CASSLSGGGNSPLHF.

In this sample, this clonotype turned up a few times. The genes are TRBV6-5 and TRBJ2-1; 7 nucleotides match TRBD2. In germline, CDR1 is MNHEY, CDR2 SVGAGI. The V gene end was trimmed by 2 bases and the J gene end by 1 base; junction bases not matched to a gene: 8. The CDR3 has 17 amino acids. CDR3 residues: CASSYPPGRGSYNEQFF. In nucleotides, the CDR3 is TGTGCCAGCAGTTACCCCCCTGGGAGGGGATCCTACAATGAGCAGTTCTTC.

This clonotype was observed a handful of times. This chain connects TRBV19 to TRBJ2-2, with D maybe TRBD1 (5 bases). The CDR3 consists of 17 residues. CDR1 is LNHDA and CDR2 is SQIVND in the germline V gene (reference sequence). V gave up 3 bases and J gave up 1 base, with 15 bases separating them. Here the CDR3 DNA reads TGTGCCAGTAGTATCCAGGGTTGGACCCTGAACACCGGGGAGCTGTTTTTT. It encodes CASSIQGWTLNTGELFF. Together with reference TRBV19 and TRBJ2-2, the CDR3 gives the full variable domain: DGGITQSPKYLFRKEGQNVTLSCEQNLNHDAMYWYRQDPGQGLRLIYYSQIVNDFQKGDIAEGYSVSREKKESFPLTVTSAQKNPTAFYLCASSIQGWTLNTGELFFGEGSRLTVL.

This clonotype was seen at least ten times. The chain carries TRBV12-3 or TRBV12-4 and TRBJ2-7; possible D gene TRBD1, 5 bases. The length of the CDR3 is 12 residues. The germline V and J ends were trimmed by 4 bases and 4 bases, with 8 bases remaining between them. CDR3 sequence: CASSYAGYEQYF. CDR3 in DNA: TGTGCCAGCAGTTATGCAGGGTACGAGCAGTACTTC.

This clonotype was seen many times. The chain has TRBV10-3 and TRBJ2-3; D possibly corresponds to TRBD2 (6 bases). From germline, CDR1 is ENHRY and CDR2 SYGVKD. This CDR3 has 14 amino acids. V lost 7 bases to trimming and J lost 9 bases, with 20 bases between them. The CDR3 reads CAITPGAGTETQYF. DNA for the CDR3: TGTGCCATCACCCCTGGGGCGGGGACGGAGACGCAGTATTTT.

This rearrangement joins TRBV19 to TRBJ1-4; maybe TRBD1 (5 bases). V lost 2 bases and J lost 7, with 14 bases in between. Per germline, CDR1 LNHDA and CDR2 SQIVND (reference sequence). The CDR3 sequence is 15 residues long. Here the CDR3 reads CASSISALGREKLFF. CDR3 coding DNA: TGTGCCAGTAGTATATCGGCCTTGGGACGTGAAAAACTGTTTTTT.

The CDR3 reads CASSMGIRNTEAFF. In DNA, the CDR3 is TGTGCCAGCAGTATGGGGATCCGAAACACTGAAGCTTTCTTT. The chain has TRBV28 and TRBJ1-1; no clear D gene. The CDR3 loop spans 14 amino acids. Germline V CDR1 and CDR2: MDHEN, SYDVKM. Trimming took 5 bases from V and 2 from J, leaving 12 bases between them.

The rearrangement joins TRBV7-3 to TRBJ2-3; 11 nucleotides align to TRBD1. V was clipped by 5 bases and J by 2 bases; unmatched bases: 9. CDR1 and CDR2 from the germline V gene are SGHTA and FQGTGA. The CDR3 consists of 17 residues. CDR3 in amino acids: CASSPTGTGGVTDTQYF. CDR3 nucleotide sequence: TGTGCCAGCAGCCCCACTGGGACAGGGGGAGTCACAGATACGCAGTATTTT.

This chain uses TRBV6-5 with TRBJ2-1, with 7 bases fitting TRBD2. CDR1 is MNHEY, CDR2 SVGAGI, per germline. J was trimmed by 1 base and V by 0 bases; bases with no gene match: 6. The CDR3 sequence is 17 residues long. CDR3: CASSYSRWEGSYNEQFF. CDR3 coding DNA: TGTGCCAGCAGTTACTCTAGGTGGGAGGGTTCCTACAATGAGCAGTTCTTC.

V usage is TRBV28 and J usage is TRBJ2-5, with 10 bases lining up with TRBD2. The V segment lost 7 bases and the J segment 6 bases; nucleotides outside the gene matches: 5. Looked up from germline, CDR1 is MDHEN and CDR2 is SYDVKM. CDR3 length: 13 residues. The CDR3 DNA sequence: TGTGCCAGCACTAGCGGGAGCCTCAAGACCCAGTACTTC. Protein product: CASTSGSLKTQYF.

This clonotype was seen a few times. The J gene is TRBJ2-1, the V gene TRBV2; tentative D call: TRBD1 (5 bases). Germline V CDR1 and CDR2: SNHLY, FYNNEI. This CDR3 is 18 amino acids long. V dropped 5 bases and J dropped 0 bases, with 20 bases sitting between them. The chain's CDR3 is CASSTQVHQYSSYNEQFF. As DNA, the CDR3 is TGTGCCAGCAGTACACAGGTCCACCAATACAGCTCCTACAATGAGCAGTTCTTC.

This clonotype was recorded a few times. This rearrangement joins TRBV5-6 to TRBJ1-4, with no clear D. V lost 4 bases and J 8 bases, leaving 12 bases between the germline ends. Germline loops: CDR1 SGHDT, CDR2 YYEEEE. The CDR3 sequence is 13 residues long. CDR3 region: CASSQPMREKLFF. The CDR3 coding sequence is TGTGCCAGCAGCCAGCCTATGAGGGAAAAACTGTTTTTT.

This clonotype was recorded at least ten times. Here the CDR3 reads CASRITGGGQPQHF. The CDR3 coding sequence is TGTGCCAGCAGGATTACAGGGGGCGGTCAGCCCCAGCATTTT. The rearrangement joins TRBV28 to TRBJ1-5; 9 positions agree with TRBD1. Unmatched junction bases numbered 6, after V lost 6 bases and J lost 6 bases. The CDR3 runs to 14 residues. Germline V gives CDR1 MDHEN, CDR2 SYDVKM. Full variable domain (rest looked up from reference TRBV28 and TRBJ1-5): DVKVTQSSRYLVKRTGEKVFLECVQDMDHENMFWYRQDPGLGLRLIYFSYDVKMKEKGDIPEGYSVSREKKERFSLILESASTNQTSMYLCASRITGGGQPQHFGDGTRLSIL.

In its sample, this clonotype was seen many times. The chain uses TRBV12-3 or TRBV12-4 and TRBJ2-3; 8 bases match TRBD1. This CDR3 is built from 15 residues. Trimming at V came to 4 bases and at J to 4 bases, leaving 7 bases not matched to a gene. CDR3 protein: CASSWGQGAADTQYF. The CDR3 nucleotides read TGTGCCAGCAGTTGGGGGCAGGGGGCGGCAGATACGCAGTATTTT.

This clonotype has a handful of counts. This chain uses TRBV20-1 with TRBJ2-3; 14 nucleotides agree with TRBD2. Germline V gene lookup returns CDR1 DFQATT and CDR2 SNEGSKA (reference sequence). V was clipped by 4 bases and J by 0 bases; unmatched bases: 6. CDR3 length: 17 residues. Here the CDR3 DNA reads TGCAGTGCTATTCGACTAGCGGGAGGGCTAAGCACAGATACGCAGTATTTT. It translates to CSAIRLAGGLSTDTQYF.

The chain is built from TRBV10-3 and TRBJ2-1, with D possibly being TRBD1 (5 bases). The V gene's germline CDR1 is ENHRY and CDR2 SYGVKD. Trimming shortened V by 7 bases and J by 6 bases, and 19 bases separated the two germline ends. This CDR3 comprises 15 residues. CDR3 DNA: TGTGCCATCACCCGAGCTACACCTAGGGGCAATGAGCAGTTCTTC. Amino acids: CAITRATPRGNEQFF.

This clonotype has more than one count but fewer than ten. The CDR3 loop reads CASSNSGPQHF. The CDR3 DNA is TGTGCCAGCAGCAACAGTGGGCCCCAGCATTTT. The chain carries TRBV2 and TRBJ1-5, with no clear D. The CDR3 has 11 residues. With 6 bases removed from V and 9 bases from J, the gap between germline ends came to 9 bases. Germline lookup yields CDR1 SNHLY and CDR2 FYNNEI.

The sample holds a few counts of this clonotype. V is TRBV12-3 or TRBV12-4 and J is TRBJ1-1; TRBD1 might be the D (6 bases). V lost 3 bases and J 2 bases, leaving 13 bases between the germline ends. This CDR3 is 15 amino acids long. CDR3 in amino acids: CASSFELTGNTEAFF. DNA of the CDR3: TGTGCCAGCAGTTTTGAGTTGACAGGCAACACTGAAGCTTTCTTT.

This clonotype has more than one count but fewer than ten. J is TRBJ2-7 and V is TRBV6-1; TRBD2 aligns across 10 bases. Germline V gene data show CDR1 as MNHNS and CDR2 as SASEGT. CDR3 size: 15 residues. Trimming removed 2 bases from V and 3 bases from J; junction bases left unmatched: 4. The CDR3 sequence: CASSETTSGIYEQYF. The CDR3 DNA sequence: TGTGCCAGCAGTGAAACCACTAGCGGGATCTACGAGCAGTACTTC.

This clonotype came up a few times. The chain links TRBV30 to TRBJ1-1; perhaps TRBD1 as D (5 bases). CDR1 and CDR2 from the germline V gene are GTSNPN and SVGIG (reference sequence). The length of the CDR3 is 13 residues. The germline V and J ends were trimmed by 5 bases and 1 base, with 11 bases remaining between them. Here the CDR3 reads CAWEDSPNTEAFF. In nucleotides, the CDR3 is TGTGCCTGGGAAGACAGCCCGAACACTGAAGCTTTCTTT.

This chain's CDR3 is CASRQTTGGGYGYTF. CDR3 nucleotide sequence: TGTGCCAGCAGACAGACTACAGGGGGCGGCTATGGCTACACCTTC. This rearrangement joins TRBV6-2 or TRBV6-3 to TRBJ1-2; 9 bases agree with TRBD1. The CDR3 length is 15 residues. The germline CDR1 and CDR2 sequences are MNHEY and SVGEGT. Trimming cost V 6 bases and J 4 bases; bases outside gene matches: 9.